This T cell receptor beta chain was captured in a study of T cell clonotyping in hematopoietic cell transplantation. This clone was seen a handful of times. Profiled with immunoSEQ multiplex PCR; TCRdb holds only in-frame clones, not every one. The sample holds tens of thousands of clones, roughly 82% seen once. Documented time point: recipient sample about 28 days before transplant, after cytoreduction. Trimming at V came to 7 bases and at J to 5 bases, leaving 14 bases not matched to a gene. Germline CDR1 is SQVTM and CDR2 is ANQGSEA. This CDR3 contains 15 residues. The V call is TRBV29-1, the J call TRBJ1-5, with 7 positions matching TRBD1. The source of this sequence is a woman aged 55-75 years with acute myeloid leukemia. Some clones in this sample may be carry-over from other donors' samples. The material sequenced was peripheral blood mononuclear cells, taken before stem cell transplant. For the CDR3, the DNA is TGCAGCGCCGTATCCGGGACAGAAAGAGATCAGCCCCAGCATTTT. Its translation: CSAVSGTERDQPQHF. Together with reference TRBV29-1 and TRBJ1-5, the CDR3 gives the full variable domain: SAVISQKPSRDICQRGTSLTIQCQVDSQVTMMFWYRQQPGQSLTLIATANQGSEATYESGFVIDKFPISRPNLTFSTLTVSNMSPEDSSIYLCSAVSGTERDQPQHFGDGTRLSIL.